This TCR beta chain is from a study of T cells after posttransplantation cyclophosphamide. This clone was seen repeatedly, ten times or more. Its antigen remains unidentified. Other DNA sequences in this specimen translate into the identical CDR3. CDR1 and CDR2 (germline): LGHNA, YSLEER. Trimming at V came to 0 bases and at J to 6 bases, leaving 10 bases not matched to a gene. This CDR3 spans 17 amino acids. The method was immunoSEQ multiplex PCR; TCRdb's version includes in-frame clones alone and lacks a portion of them. The sample was found to contain 35,000 to 40,000 clones, and every one recurs. The study's findings and limits: TRB overlap between skin or GI tissue T cells and blood was limited.

Sequenced material: PBMCs. The receptor's source is a man over 45 in good health, CMV-negative, and a related stem cell transplant donor. The V call is TRBV4-3, the J call TRBJ2-3, with 9 bases lining up with TRBD2. The CDR3 loop is CASSQDWRGGPRDTQYF. The CDR3 DNA follows: TGCGCCAGCAGCCAAGATTGGCGGGGGGGTCCCAGGGATACGCAGTATTTT.